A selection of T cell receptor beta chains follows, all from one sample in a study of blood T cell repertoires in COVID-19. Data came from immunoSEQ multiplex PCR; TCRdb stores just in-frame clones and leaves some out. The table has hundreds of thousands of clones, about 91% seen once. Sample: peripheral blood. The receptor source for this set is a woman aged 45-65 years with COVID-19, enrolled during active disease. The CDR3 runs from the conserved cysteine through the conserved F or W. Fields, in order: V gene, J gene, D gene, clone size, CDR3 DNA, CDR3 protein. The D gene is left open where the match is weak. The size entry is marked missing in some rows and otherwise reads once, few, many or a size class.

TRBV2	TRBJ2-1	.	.	TGTGCCAGCAGTGAGCACCCTAGGGAGCCCTACAATGAGCAGTTCTTC	CASSEHPREPYNEQFF
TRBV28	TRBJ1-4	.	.	TGTGCCAGCACCTCATTTGATCCCAGATCTAATGAAAAACTGTTTTTT	CASTSFDPRSNEKLFF
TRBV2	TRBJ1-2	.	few	TGTGCCAGCAGTTGGGACTTGGCCGATGGCTACACCTTC	CASSWDLADGYTF
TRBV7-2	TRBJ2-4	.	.	TGTGCCAGCAGTCAAACAGGGTTCGAGGCCAAAAACATTCAGTACTTC	CASSQTGFEAKNIQYF
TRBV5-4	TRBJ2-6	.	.	TGTGCCAGCAGCCTTCCCCCTCGCTCTGGGGCCAACGTCCTGACTTTC	CASSLPPRSGANVLTF
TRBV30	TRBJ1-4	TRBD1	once	TGTGCCTGCGAGACAGGGGGCGGGATTGAAAAACTGTTTTTT	CACETGGGIEKLFF
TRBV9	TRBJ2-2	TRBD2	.	TGTGCCAGCAGCGGTGGACTAGCGGGGAACACCGGGGAGCTGTTTTTT	CASSGGLAGNTGELFF
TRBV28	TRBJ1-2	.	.	TGTGCCAGCAGCTCCCACATGACAGAGCACTATGGCTACACCTTC	CASSSHMTEHYGYTF
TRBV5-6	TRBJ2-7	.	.	TGTGCCAGCAGCTCGGGGGGCGGAGGGGTCGGCTACGAGCAGTACTTC	CASSSGGGGVGYEQYF
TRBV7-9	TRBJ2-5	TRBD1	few	TGTGCCAGCAGCTCCCGGGACAGGGGGCGAGAGACCCAGTACTTC	CASSSRDRGRETQYF
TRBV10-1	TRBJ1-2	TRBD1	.	TGCGCCAGCAGTGACGTTCCCGGGACAGGGTCTAACTATGGCTACACCTTC	CASSDVPGTGSNYGYTF
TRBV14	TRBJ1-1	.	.	TGTGCCAGCAGCCAGCAACAGGGAACTGAAGCTTTCTTT	CASSQQQGTEAFF
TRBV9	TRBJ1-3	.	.	TGTGCCAGCAGCGTAGCGGGGGAGTCATCTGGAAACACCATATATTTT	CASSVAGESSGNTIYF
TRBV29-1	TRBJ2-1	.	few	TGCAGCGTTTGGAGAAATGAGCAGTTCTTC	CSVWRNEQFF
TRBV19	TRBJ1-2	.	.	TGTGCCAGTAGTATAGGGCGACAGAACTATGGCTACACCTTC	CASSIGRQNYGYTF
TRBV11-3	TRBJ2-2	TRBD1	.	TGTGCCAGCAGCCCACTGGCTGGACAGGGGGGCACCGGGGAGCTGTTTTTT	CASSPLAGQGGTGELFF
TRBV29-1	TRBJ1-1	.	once	TGCAGCGTTGAGTCCGCCTCGGGCACTGAAGCTTTCTTT	CSVESASGTEAFF
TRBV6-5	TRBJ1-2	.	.	TGTGCCAGCAGCCGAAGCAGCGATGGCTACACCTTC	CASSRSSDGYTF